The 2 T cell receptor beta chains below all came from one sample that was sequenced in a study of T cells in Graves' hyperthyroidism and ophthalmopathy. Amplification yielded TCR beta CDR3 regions, with RNA transcripts as the source. The HTBI primer set served for first-round RT-PCR of the TCR CDR3. In TCRdb, the multiplex PCR reads were re-called with MiXCR into one record per CDR3 protein. The profile shows around 340,000 distinct CDR3 sequences, 15% to 20% of them singletons. Input material: blood. The source is a woman aged 30 to 39 with Graves' hyperthyroidism that later progressed to Graves' ophthalmopathy.

Written as DNA, the CDR3 is TGTGCCAGCAGTTACTCGGTCCGGGGAATTCAAGGCGGGGAGAACACTGAAGCTTTCTTT. It specifies CASSYSVRGIQGGENTEAFF. The rearrangement uses TRBV6-6 and TRBJ1-1; D remains unclear. The CDR3 extends over 20 amino acids. The V and J ends lost 0 bases and 1 base respectively, with 24 bases between them. Germline CDR1 reads MNHNY; CDR2 reads SVGAGI (reference sequence).

V usage is TRBV28 and J usage is TRBJ2-2, with D possibly being TRBD2 (5 bases). Germline V gives CDR1 MDHEN, CDR2 SYDVKM. Trimming removed 7 bases from V and 6 bases from J, with 9 bases in between. CDR3 length: 12 amino acids. The CDR3 loop reads CASTSRSGELFF. The CDR3 bases are TGTGCCAGCACTAGCCGGTCCGGGGAGCTGTTTTTT. Full variable domain (remainder filled in from reference TRBV28 and TRBJ2-2): DVKVTQSSRYLVKRTGEKVFLECVQDMDHENMFWYRQDPGLGLRLIYFSYDVKMKEKGDIPEGYSVSREKKERFSLILESASTNQTSMYLCASTSRSGELFFGEGSRLTVL.